The clone carrying this T cell receptor beta chain was seen only once. This entry is derived from a study of CD8 T cells in Susac syndrome. Germline V CDR1 and CDR2: SGHRS, YFSETQ. The CDR3 runs 15 residues. Trimming at V came to 0 bases and at J to 14 bases, leaving 11 bases not matched to a gene. Random hexamers were used to reverse transcribe about 0.5 to 1 ug of RNA. Amplification of the TCR beta CDR3 was carried out by immunoSEQ multiplex PCR, which spanned a total of 54 Vbeta and 13 Jbeta segments. MiXCR, run by TCRdb on the immunoSEQ multiplex PCR reads, gives a single entry per CDR3 protein. The sample carries about 150,000 distinct CDR3 sequences, approximately 95% recorded once.

The sample comprised CD4+ T cells from PBMCs. The receptor comes from a human donor with Susac syndrome. The rearrangement joins TRBV5-1 to TRBJ1-6; 7 bases align to TRBD1. CDR3 sequence reads: CASSLAGQEVSALHF. For the CDR3, the DNA is TGCGCCAGCAGCTTGGCAGGACAGGAGGTTTCGGCCCTCCACTTT.